Following are 14 T cell receptor beta chains from one sample sequenced in a study of blood T cell repertoires in COVID-19 (TCRdb year 2020). Libraries were made using the immunoSEQ multiplex PCR assay. TCRdb limited this immuneACCESS table to in-frame rearrangements with V and J called. A share of clones is missing; checked studies link under half to unresolved V genes, and the rest is unexplained. This sample holds about 75,000 clones; 70% to 85% were observed only once. The biggest ten clones account for around 20% of the sample. Sequenced: peripheral blood. These receptor sequences come from a woman between 50 and 59 years old with acute or convalescent COVID-19.

The chain carries TRBV30 and TRBJ1-2; 9 nucleotides line up with TRBD1. CDR1 GTSNPN and CDR2 SVGIG come from the germline V gene (reference sequence). The CDR3 totals 18 residues. Germline trimming cut 0 bases from V and 0 bases from J; bases unmatched to any gene: 11. In DNA form, the CDR3 reads TGTGCCTGGAGTGTAATGGGGGGACAGGGCTTTCCTAACTATGGCTACACCTTC. Protein sequence: CAWSVMGGQGFPNYGYTF.

This clone was counted once. J is TRBJ2-1 and V is TRBV25-1, with TRBD1 matching 7 bases. V lost 6 bases and J lost 5; bases outside the gene matches: 10. The germline CDR1 and CDR2 sequences are MGHDK and SYGVNS. This CDR3 is 15 amino acids long. This CDR3 is CASSDPGQFNNEQFF. DNA for the CDR3: TGTGCCAGCAGCGACCCGGGACAGTTTAACAATGAGCAGTTCTTC. Drawing the rest from reference TRBV25-1 and TRBJ2-1, the complete variable domain is EADIYQTPRYLVIGTGKKITLECSQTMGHDKMYWYQQDPGMELHLIHYSYGVNSTEKGDLSSESTVSRIRTEHFPLTLESARPSHTSQYLCASSDPGQFNNEQFFGPGTRLTVL.

The chain joins TRBV7-2 to TRBJ2-7; 9 positions match TRBD1. V lost 4 bases and J lost 4; bases outside the gene matches: 8. Germline CDR1 and CDR2: SGHTA and FQGNSA. The CDR3 covers 15 residues. CDR3 DNA: TGTGCCAGCAGCTCCTCCGGGACAGGGAGATACGAGCAGTACTTC. This translates into CASSSSGTGRYEQYF.

The chain uses TRBV9 and TRBJ2-3; weak D call: TRBD1 (6 bases). In germline, CDR1 is SGDLS, CDR2 YYNGEE. Deletions cut 3 bases from V and 0 bases from J, with 8 bases between. The CDR3 is 14 residues long. CDR3 nucleotides: TGTGCCAGCAGCGAGGGACATAGCACAGATACGCAGTATTTT. It codes for CASSEGHSTDTQYF.

J is TRBJ1-5 and V is TRBV5-5; no definite D call. Germline V lookup: CDR1 SGHKS, CDR2 YYEKEE (reference sequence). V gave up 3 bases and J gave up 9 bases, with 16 bases separating them. The CDR3 covers 14 residues. The DNA for the CDR3 is TGTGCCAGCAGCTCGGGAACGCAAATTGGGCCCCAGCATTTT. Amino acids: CASSSGTQIGPQHF.

This clone has only one observation. This chain uses TRBV11-2 with TRBJ1-1; D call uncertain. V lost 0 bases, J lost 1 base, and 12 bases lay in between. The CDR3 sequence is 16 residues long. Germline V gene sequence: CDR1 SGHAT, CDR2 FQNNGV. The CDR3 reads CASSLDPPSPNTEAFF. The CDR3 DNA sequence: TGTGCCAGCAGCTTAGATCCCCCGAGCCCGAACACTGAAGCTTTCTTT. Using reference TRBV11-2 and TRBJ1-1 for the parts outside the CDR3, the full variable domain is EAGVAQSPRYKIIEKRQSVAFWCNPISGHATLYWYQQILGQGPKLLIQFQNNGVVDDSQLPKDRFSAERLKGVDSTLKIQPAKLEDSAVYLCASSLDPPSPNTEAFFGQGTRLTVV.

The rearrangement joins TRBV20-1 to TRBJ2-7; the match to TRBD1 covers 9 bases. Trimming removed 4 bases from V and 3 bases from J; junction bases left unmatched: 4. CDR3 length: 13 residues. In germline, CDR1 is DFQATT, CDR2 SNEGSKA (reference sequence). CDR3 bases: TGCAGTGCTAATGACAGGGGGATCTACGAGCAGTACTTC. As protein: CSANDRGIYEQYF.

V and J are TRBV10-2 and TRBJ1-3; a weak D match, TRBD1 (6 bases). Germline CDR1 reads WSHSY; CDR2 reads SAAADI. Trimming stripped 3 bases from V and 1 base from J, with 7 bases between. The CDR3 length is 14 residues. The CDR3 DNA reads TGCGCCAGCAGTGACAGGGGTTCTGGAAACACCATATATTTT. Protein sequence: CASSDRGSGNTIYF.

The rearrangement links TRBV7-8 to TRBJ1-6; possible D gene TRBD1, 5 bases. With 2 bases removed from V and 4 bases from J, the gap between germline ends came to 9 bases. In germline, CDR1 is SGHVS, CDR2 FQNEAQ. The length of the CDR3 is 15 residues. The CDR3 loop reads CASSLIRQYNSPLHF. As DNA, the CDR3 is TGTGCCAGCAGCTTAATCAGACAGTATAATTCACCCCTCCACTTT.

The V and J genes are TRBV18 and TRBJ2-2; D remains unclear. Germline CDR1 is KGHSH and CDR2 is LQKENI. The ends were cut back, 1 base at V and 4 bases at J, with 16 bases in the middle. CDR3 length equals 17 residues. Here the CDR3 DNA reads TGTGCCAGCTCACCACTCCCCTTACGGTCGGGCACCGGGGAGCTGTTTTTT. It encodes CASSPLPLRSGTGELFF.

V is TRBV2 and J is TRBJ1-3; TRBD1 aligns across 7 bases. The CDR3 is 13 amino acids. Germline values: CDR1 SNHLY, CDR2 FYNNEI. The V gene end was trimmed by 8 bases and the J gene end by 5 bases; junction bases not matched to a gene: 6. The CDR3 nucleotides read TGTGCCAGCCGGGACAGCCTTCGAAACACCATATATTTT. Encoded protein: CASRDSLRNTIYF. The entire variable domain, with the rest obtained from reference TRBV2 and TRBJ1-3, is as follows: EPEVTQTPSHQVTQMGQEVILRCVPISNHLYFYWYRQILGQKVEFLVSFYNNEISEKSEIFDDQFSVERPDGSNFTLKIRSTKLEDSAMYFCASRDSLRNTIYFGEGSWLTVV.

The chain has TRBV7-8 and TRBJ2-7; TRBD1 agrees at 7 bases. The CDR3 runs to 15 residues. CDR1 SGHVS and CDR2 FQNEAQ come from the germline V gene. V lost 3 bases, J lost 0 bases, and 5 bases stayed unmatched. The CDR3 sequence is CASSFDRVVSYEQYF. CDR3 nucleotides: TGTGCCAGCAGCTTCGACAGGGTCGTCTCCTACGAGCAGTACTTC.

The DNA of the CDR3 is TGCGCCAGCAGCCAGCGCGGGAGTCCGGGCACCGGGGAGCTGTTTTTT. Its protein is CASSQRGSPGTGELFF. This sequence joins TRBV4-1 and TRBJ2-2, with 7 bases that match TRBD2. The J segment lost 4 bases and the V segment lost 3 bases, leaving 8 bases of the junction unmatched. The CDR3 length is 16 residues. Germline V CDR1 and CDR2: MGHRA, YSYEKL.

The gene calls are TRBV7-6 and TRBJ2-1; perhaps TRBD2 as D (6 bases). V lost 0 bases, J lost 0 bases, and 12 bases lay in between. The germline gives CDR1 SGHVS, CDR2 FNYEAQ. The CDR3 spans 17 residues. The CDR3 protein is CASSLAGGGTSYNEQFF. CDR3 nucleotides: TGTGCCAGCAGCTTAGCGGGAGGAGGGACCTCCTACAATGAGCAGTTCTTC.